Sequencing of this T cell receptor beta chain was carried out in a study of cytomegalovirus exposure and HLA in healthy donors (TCRdb year 2017). For context, the study as a whole: In an earlier analysis of approximately 640 of the donors, under 300 Gb of sequence data and 90 million to 120 million unique TCR beta sequences from approximately 180 million T cells were reported. About 310 gigabases of sequencing data and 80 million or so unique TCR sequences were included in an early release covering under 650 HLA-typed donors. Among the approximately 430 genotyped donors, around 81% belonged to the genetic ancestry cluster associated with self-reported Caucasian donors. The study aimed to test whether cataloging public T cell receptors could reveal signatures of past pathogen exposure. The study used immunosequencing to profile the T cell repertoires of 666 subjects and linked those repertoires to cytomegalovirus serostatus. Besides the first cohort of approximately 670 subjects, a separate validation cohort made up of 90 to 150 different subjects was used. To predict cytomegalovirus infection status, the study brought together high-throughput TCR immunosequencing, statistical association of individual TCRs with disease status, and machine learning. In a later analysis, previously published TCR beta repertoires from several hundred donors were re-analyzed and high-resolution HLA genotyping was added so that TCR occurrence patterns could be studied. Rather than drawing on any new phenotypic data, the later analysis identified candidate immune exposures from TCR beta sequences and the way those sequences occurred across donors. In an earlier analysis of about 590 of the donors, high-throughput TCR beta sequencing was used to judge whether each TCR beta V gene segment behaved as functional or pseudogenic. Donor age, sex, ethnicity and CMV serostatus were compiled together with the repertoire data. In a later genetic analysis, genome-wide SNP genotypes for about three fifths of the roughly 670 donors were used, and that subset was treated as a discovery cohort. All discovery cohort repertoires had been generated on a single sequencing platform. Both class I and class II loci were covered by HLA typing, at four-digit resolution. Typing coverage varied by locus: about 629-640 donors for A, B, C, DRB1 and DQB1; roughly 560 for DQA1; more than 600 for DPA1; fewer than 480 for DPB1. Four to six DR-DQ haplotypes were handled as single units for association and clustering, since linkage in the cohort was strong. Across some 400 genotyped donors of the cohort, an average of about 240,000 unique TCR beta nucleotide sequences per donor were sequenced, and approximately 19% of those sequences were non-productive.

The cohort comprised 550 to 700 healthy bone marrow donors. All cohort members were sampled while nominally healthy, although unrecorded immune exposures were likely present. The donor was CMV seronegative and was included in the group of a few hundred seronegative cohort members. A peripheral blood sample was provided by each donor, and peripheral blood mononuclear cells were used for TCR beta sequencing. Genomic DNA extraction from the blood cell samples was performed with the Qiagen DNeasy Blood Extraction Kit. V is trimmed back by 4 bases and J by 0 bases, and the junction contains 3 bases that no gene match accounts for. From a lookup of the germline V gene, CDR1 and CDR2 are SGHVS and FQNEAQ. The CDR3 starts with the cysteine, ends with the phenylalanine, and has 17 residues. Only CDR3 DNA is held: 51 bases, read in frame from base 1. The paper as a whole reports these results and caveats: Across donors, most TCR sequences were observed very rarely, whereas some public TCRs were present in many individuals. Assigning TCR associations to individual alleles was difficult when HLA alleles, especially DR and DQ, strongly co-occurred. Correlated functional status among segregating V segments might reflect linkage disequilibrium, but an unknown experimental factor could not be ruled out. In a later analysis, the rate of TCR association differed among HLA loci, with DRB1 alleles having the most associated TCRs and HLA-C alleles having the fewest. Specific HLA alleles were associated with 18,000 or so TCR beta sequences at a false discovery rate of 0.05 in a later analysis. Compared with the approximately 670-donor mean, donors in an Asian-associated ancestry cluster had fewer N-insertions in productive TCRs, according to a later genetic analysis. A later analysis reported that several top co-occurrence clusters appeared linked to parvovirus B19, influenza, CMV and Epstein-Barr virus. For the cohort, immune exposure information was limited to CMV serostatus. According to a later analysis, most CMV-associated TCR beta chains appeared to be HLA-restricted, and the HLA associations seemed to be driven largely by CMV exposure. V-gene and J-gene trimming of TCR beta chains was associated with a missense DCLRE1C variant in a later genetic analysis, and the association was replicated in an independent cohort. Cytomegalovirus status was reported to be diagnosed by the classifier with high specificity and sensitivity in both the original and validation cohorts. Presence/absence analyses assumed roughly uniform sequencing depth across donors, an assumption that may not hold. The 87-base-pair reads could not distinguish some IMGT-functional V segments, including TRBV6-2 and TRBV6-3, so those segments were excluded. Only TCR beta chains were sequenced in this cohort, and the absence of alpha or paired-chain data limited detectable features. The earlier analysis of approximately 590 of the donors excluded 15 to 20 rarely observed V segments, including chromosome 9 orphons, because counts were too low. Three of the identified cytomegalovirus-associated TCR beta chains were confirmed in vitro to be specific for cytomegalovirus antigens. Broadly in line with IMGT annotations, most TCR beta V segments showed up in productive rearrangements about 87% or about 30% of the time in an earlier analysis of 450 to 600 of the donors. A further reported finding was that TCR beta sequences accurately predicted the HLA-A and HLA-B alleles for most subjects in the first cohort. In a later analysis, HLA-associated TCR beta chains were found to be more clonally expanded and to have lower generation probabilities than equally common non-associated chains. In the study, some 160 TCR beta chains were listed as associated with cytomegalovirus. The authors suggested that the approach could potentially be generalized to other disease states and immunological phenotypes. A cluster of highly shared sequence variants was judged likely to represent a technical artifact of the sequencing pipeline. Because HLA typing was missing for some donors at each locus, association tests included only the typed subset.

This clone was found once. The target of this receptor is not known. No clone much larger than this one lies a single base away; base qualities are absent. Libraries were built with the immunoSEQ multiplex PCR assay. For the multiplex PCR, a mixture combining 60 forward primers for TCR Vbeta segments and 13 reverse primers for TCR Jbeta segments was used. Amplification of the CDR3 region of rearranged TCR beta genes was performed with a multiplex PCR assay on genomic DNA. The amplified TCR beta libraries were sequenced on the Illumina HiSeq System as 87-base-pair reads. In the paper's pipeline: A later analysis counted approximately 74 million unique TCR beta chains across the 666 repertoires, and around 12 million of these chains were shared by at least two donors. A nearest-neighbor algorithm error-corrected the raw reads and collapsed the reads into unique sequences, merging closely related sequences to remove PCR and sequencing errors. V, D and J gene segments were assigned by aligning CDR3 sequences to IMGT reference sequences. For a sequence to be retained, a match of at least six nucleotides to both a V gene segment and a J gene segment was required. A rearrangement was called productive if the CDR3 had no stop codons and remained in frame with V and J, and every other rearrangement was called non-productive. CDR3 was defined by IMGT convention, running from the second conserved V-encoded cysteine to the conserved J-encoded phenylalanine. The earlier analysis of a few hundred of the donors excluded any sequence lacking an unambiguous match to a single V gene segment. An earlier analysis of just under 600 of the donors called V segments functional above 56.7% productive rearrangements and segregating when the between-donor standard deviation exceeded 5%. A statistical classification framework was developed to diagnose cytomegalovirus status using the catalog of TCR beta chain sequences. In a later analysis, TCR nucleotide sequences were compared against IMGT/GENE-DB human TR gene sequences so that V and J genes could be assigned. Using the TCRdist pipeline, a later analysis assigned CDR3 sequences along with most-parsimonious VDJ recombination scenarios. In a later analysis, every TCR beta chain was defined by the combination of its CDR3 amino acid sequence and its V-gene family, and reads without a unique V-gene family were dropped. To address suspected cross-contamination and a sequencing artifact, a later analysis removed under 600 highly shared, low-generation-probability nucleotide sequences. For each public chain, a later analysis derived a clonal expansion index from normalized ranks of inferred template counts within each repertoire. In a later analysis, generation probabilities were computed with a VDJ recombination model fitted to out-of-frame rearrangements, and the resulting probabilities were checked against IGoR. Hypergeometric tests were used in a later analysis to score TCR-TCR, TCR-HLA and TCR-CMV co-occurrence, with a repertoire-size bias correction applied to the TCR pairs. In a later analysis, false discovery rates were estimated by permuting HLA or CMV assignments 20 times. In a later analysis, co-occurring TCRs were grouped with DBSCAN, and TCRdist sequence similarity was added when clustering was performed within HLA-allele-positive subsets. Co-occurrence clustering excluded repertoires with fewer than 30,000 or more than 120,000 public chains, plus five with anomalous nucleotide sharing. Here the immuneACCESS table is served through TCRdb, limited to in-frame sequences with V and J called. Missing clones are a known gap in these copies; in checked studies unresolved V genes cover under half, and the rest lacks a known reason. The V and J calls and clone size were taken over from that table, and D and trimming were inferred from the DNA. This sample holds about 170,000 clones; over 70% were observed only once. The ten biggest clones cover around 1.3% of the sample.

The rearrangement joined TRBV7-8 to TRBJ2-7; TRBD2 aligns with 16 central bases. Sequenced: PBMCs. The sequence was collected from a boy between 2 and 10 years old in good health and CMV-seronegative. The nucleotide sequence is given as TGTGCCAGCAGCTCCGGGACTAGCGGGAGGGCCTCCTACGAGCAGTACTTC. This sequence encodes CASSSGTSGRASYEQYF.